These T cell receptor beta chains were read from a single sample in a study of blood T cell repertoires in COVID-19. Produced via immunoSEQ multiplex PCR; TCRdb's table is partial and in-frame only. The sample yields 150,000 to 180,000 clones, about 90% seen once. Input material: peripheral blood. The receptors were gathered from a man aged 50-60 years with acute or convalescent COVID-19. Each CDR3 is given with its conserved first and last residue. D genes are given only for firm matches. Size is omitted from some rows. Given values are once, few, many or a class for expanded clones.

v_call,j_call,d_call,clone_size,cdr3_aa,cdr3_nt
TRBV5-1,TRBJ1-1,NA,NA,CASSFSPGTEAFF,TGCGCCAGCAGCTTCAGTCCAGGCACTGAAGCTTTCTTT
TRBV2,TRBJ1-1,TRBD1,NA,CASSEALTGGNSEAFF,TGTGCCAGCAGTGAAGCGCTTACAGGGGGAAACTCTGAAGCTTTCTTT
TRBV3-1/TRBV3-2,TRBJ2-1,TRBD2,NA,CASSQGGTSGTDEQFF,TGTGCCAGCAGCCAAGGGGGGACTAGCGGGACCGATGAGCAGTTCTTC
TRBV19,TRBJ2-2,TRBD1,once,CASSIEGQGAAGELFF,TGTGCCAGTAGTATAGAAGGACAGGGGGCGGCCGGGGAGCTGTTTTTT
TRBV4-3,TRBJ2-3,NA,NA,CASSRGRGERTDTQYF,TGCGCCAGCAGCCGCGGTAGGGGTGAGAGGACAGATACGCAGTATTTT
TRBV23-1,TRBJ2-2,TRBD2,NA,CASSRGTSGRAFDTGELFF,TGCGCCAGCAGCCGCGGGACTAGCGGGAGGGCCTTCGACACCGGGGAGCTGTTTTTT
TRBV7-6,TRBJ2-2,TRBD2,NA,CASSSTASGRRNTGELFF,TGTGCCAGCAGCTCCACCGCTAGCGGGCGAAGGAACACCGGGGAGCTGTTTTTT
TRBV7-6,TRBJ2-3,NA,NA,CASSPGGPDTQYF,TGTGCCAGCAGTCCGGGGGGCCCAGATACGCAGTATTTT
TRBV7-9,TRBJ2-1,TRBD1,NA,CASSLAGTGLNEQFF,TGTGCCAGCAGCTTGGCCGGGACAGGACTAAATGAGCAGTTCTTC
TRBV20-1,TRBJ2-2,TRBD2,NA,CSASQGVAGVNTGELFF,TGCAGTGCTAGTCAGGGGGTAGCGGGGGTAAACACCGGGGAGCTGTTTTTT